Reported below is one TCR beta chain. What it recognizes is unknown. This sample is drawn from a study of cytotoxic CD8 clonotypes in ibrutinib-treated CLL. CDR3 length: 16 amino acids. Trimming at V came to 4 bases and at J to 3 bases, leaving 9 bases not matched to a gene. CDR1 and CDR2 (germline): SGHTA, FQGNSA. The targeted sequencing depth was 1 in 200,000 to 1 in 1 million T cells. Method: immunoSEQ multiplex PCR; TCRdb's copy keeps in-frame clones and lacks some. Found here are roughly 23,000 clones, under 80% of them singletons; the top ten hold approximately 25%. Whole-study results and caveats: Circulating CD8+ T-cell counts were tracked by baseline clonality, which exceeded that of age-matched healthy donors. Clonality went up at ibrutinib response and then declined back toward baseline at progression. A difference in sampling times existed between sustained-remission and progressing patients.

The source material was PBMCs, sampled before ibrutinib treatment. This TCR was sampled from a human donor with chronic lymphocytic leukemia. This sequence joins TRBV7-2 and TRBJ1-5; 7 bases align to TRBD1. In DNA, the CDR3 is TGTGCCAGCAGCTCTAGGGACAGTACAATCAATCAGCCCCAGCATTTT. Its translation: CASSSRDSTINQPQHF.